This T cell receptor (beta chain) was recorded in a study of blood T cell repertoires in COVID-19. Whole-study context: Sites in the United States, Italy and Spain provided acute and convalescent COVID-19 samples. Nucleic acid was either cDNA or gDNA, and it came from T cells, B-cell-depleted T cells, or PBMCs.

Original processing notes: Amplifying reference gene primers gave estimates of nucleated cell counts. Using immunoSEQ multiplex PCR, the repertoire was profiled, and TCRdb retains in-frame clones only, with some absent. V, J and clone size are those of that table, while D and trimming were read from the DNA. There are around 340,000 clones in the sample; roughly nine tenths occur only once, and 3.9% lies in the top ten. Seattle researchers signed up patients amid active infection and tracked them longitudinally. This CDR3 region has 13 residues. V lost 10 bases and J lost 2, with 12 bases in between. The germline gives CDR1 SGHTA, CDR2 FQGTGA.

This chain connects TRBV7-3 to TRBJ1-3; D possibly corresponds to TRBD1 (5 bases). This clonotype originated in a woman aged 60-70 years with COVID-19, enrolled during active disease. Sequenced input: peripheral blood. CDR3 sequence (DNA): TGTGCCACCACGTTGGGGCCTGGAAACACCATATATTTT. Translating gives CATTLGPGNTIYF.